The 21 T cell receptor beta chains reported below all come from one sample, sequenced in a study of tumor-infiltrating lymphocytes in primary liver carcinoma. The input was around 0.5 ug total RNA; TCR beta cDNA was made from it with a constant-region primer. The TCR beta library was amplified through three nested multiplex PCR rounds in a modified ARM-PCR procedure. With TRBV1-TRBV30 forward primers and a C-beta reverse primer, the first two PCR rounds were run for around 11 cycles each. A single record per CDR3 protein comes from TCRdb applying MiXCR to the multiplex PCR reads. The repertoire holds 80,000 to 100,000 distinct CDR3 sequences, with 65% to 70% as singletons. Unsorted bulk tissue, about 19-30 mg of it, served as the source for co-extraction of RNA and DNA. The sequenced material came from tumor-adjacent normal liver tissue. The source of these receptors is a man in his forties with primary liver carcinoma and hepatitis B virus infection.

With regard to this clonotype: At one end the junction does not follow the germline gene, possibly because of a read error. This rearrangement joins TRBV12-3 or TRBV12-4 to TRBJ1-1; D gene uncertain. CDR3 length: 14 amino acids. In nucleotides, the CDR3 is TGTGCCAGCAGTCCCCAAGAGGGTAGCACTGAAACTTTCTTT. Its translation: CASSPQEGSTETFF.

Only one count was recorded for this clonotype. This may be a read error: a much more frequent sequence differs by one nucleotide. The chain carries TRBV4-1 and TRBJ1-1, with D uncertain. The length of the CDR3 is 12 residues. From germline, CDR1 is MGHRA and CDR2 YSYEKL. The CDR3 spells CANSQVASEAFF. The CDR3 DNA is TGCGCCAACAGCCAAGTCGCGAGTGAAGCTTTCTTT.

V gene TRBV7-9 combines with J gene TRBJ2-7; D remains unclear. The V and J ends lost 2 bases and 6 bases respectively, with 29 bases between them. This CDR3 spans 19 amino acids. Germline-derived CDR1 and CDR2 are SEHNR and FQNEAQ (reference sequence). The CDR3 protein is CASSLISYGSAVSGAEQYF. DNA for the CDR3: TGTGCCAGCAGCTTAATCTCATATGGTTCTGCGGTTTCAGGAGCCGAGCAGTACTTC.

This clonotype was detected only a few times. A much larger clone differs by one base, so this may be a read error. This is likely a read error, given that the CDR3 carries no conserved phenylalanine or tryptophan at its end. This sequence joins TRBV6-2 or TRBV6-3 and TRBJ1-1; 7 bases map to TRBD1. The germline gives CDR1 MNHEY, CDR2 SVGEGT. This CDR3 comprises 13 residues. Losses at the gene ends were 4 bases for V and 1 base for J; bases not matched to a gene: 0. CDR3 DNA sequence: TGTGCCAGCAGTTGGACAGGGAACACTGAAGCTTTCTTA. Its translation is CASSWTGNTEAFL.

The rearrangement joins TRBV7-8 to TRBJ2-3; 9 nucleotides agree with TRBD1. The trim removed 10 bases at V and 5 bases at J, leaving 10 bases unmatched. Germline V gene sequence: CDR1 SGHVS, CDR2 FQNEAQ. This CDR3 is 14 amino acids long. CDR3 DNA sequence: TGTGCCATTTCCGGAACGGACAGGGGAGATACGCAGTATTTT. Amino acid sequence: CAISGTDRGDTQYF.

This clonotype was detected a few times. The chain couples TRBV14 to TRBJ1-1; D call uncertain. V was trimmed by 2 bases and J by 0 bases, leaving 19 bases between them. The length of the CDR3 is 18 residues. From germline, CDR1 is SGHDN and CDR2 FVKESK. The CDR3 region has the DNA TGTGCCAGCAGCCAAAGCCCTAGCAGGACCTCCCTGAACACTGAAGCTTTCTTT. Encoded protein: CASSQSPSRTSLNTEAFF.

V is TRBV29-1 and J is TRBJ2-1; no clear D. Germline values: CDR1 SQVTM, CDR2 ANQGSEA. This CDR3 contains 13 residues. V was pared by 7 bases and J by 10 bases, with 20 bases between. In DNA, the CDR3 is TGCAGCGGTGGGCCCGCCTCCTACACAGAGCAGTTCTTC. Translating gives CSGGPASYTEQFF.

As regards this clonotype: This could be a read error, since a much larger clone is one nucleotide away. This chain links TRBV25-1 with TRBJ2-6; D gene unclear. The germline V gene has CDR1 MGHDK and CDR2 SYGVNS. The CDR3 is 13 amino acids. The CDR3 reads CASKSSWANVLTF. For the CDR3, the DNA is TGTGCCAGCAAATCCTCTTGGGCCAACGTCCTGACTTTC.

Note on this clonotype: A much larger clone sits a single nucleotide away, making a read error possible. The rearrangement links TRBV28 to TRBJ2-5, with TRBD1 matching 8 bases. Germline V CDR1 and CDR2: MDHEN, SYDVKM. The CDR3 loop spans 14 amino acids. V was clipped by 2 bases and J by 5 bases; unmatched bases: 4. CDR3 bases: TGTGCCAGCAGTTTACAGGGGGCCGAGGAGACCCAGTACTTC. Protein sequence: CASSLQGAEETQYF.

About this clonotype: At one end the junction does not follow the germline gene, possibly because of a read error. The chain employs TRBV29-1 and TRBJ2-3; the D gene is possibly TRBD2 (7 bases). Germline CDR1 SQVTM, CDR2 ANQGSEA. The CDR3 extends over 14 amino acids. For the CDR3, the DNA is TGCAGCATAACAGTGGGGGGGGACACAGAAACGCAGTATTTT. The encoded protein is CSITVGGDTETQYF.

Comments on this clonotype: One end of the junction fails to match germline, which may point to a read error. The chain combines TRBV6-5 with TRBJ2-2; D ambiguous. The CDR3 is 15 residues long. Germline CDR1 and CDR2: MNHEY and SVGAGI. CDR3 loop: CVSRGTHQNTGELFF. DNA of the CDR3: TGTGTCAGCAGAGGTACCCACCAGAACACCGGGGAGCTGTTTTTT.

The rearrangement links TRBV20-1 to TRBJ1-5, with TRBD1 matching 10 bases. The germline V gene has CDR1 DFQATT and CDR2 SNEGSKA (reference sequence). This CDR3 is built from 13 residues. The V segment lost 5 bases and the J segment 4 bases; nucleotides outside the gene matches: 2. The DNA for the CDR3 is TGCAGTGCTGGGACAGGGGCAAATCAGCCCCAGCATTTT. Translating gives CSAGTGANQPQHF.

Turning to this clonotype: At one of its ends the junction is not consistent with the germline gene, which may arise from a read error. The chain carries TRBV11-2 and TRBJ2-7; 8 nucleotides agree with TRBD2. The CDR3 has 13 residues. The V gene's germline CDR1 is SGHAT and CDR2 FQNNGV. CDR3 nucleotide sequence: TGTGCGAGCAGCTTAGAGCGGGGGATCAAGCAGTACTTC. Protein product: CASSLERGIKQYF.

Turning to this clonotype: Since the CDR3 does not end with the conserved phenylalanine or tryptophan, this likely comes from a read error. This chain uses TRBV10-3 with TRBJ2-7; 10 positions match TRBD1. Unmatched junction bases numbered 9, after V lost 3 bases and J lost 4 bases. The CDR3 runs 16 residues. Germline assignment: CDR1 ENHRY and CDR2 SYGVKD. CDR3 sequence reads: CAISDTETGGKYEQYI. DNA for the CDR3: TGTGCCATCAGTGATACCGAGACAGGGGGCAAATACGAGCAGTACATC.

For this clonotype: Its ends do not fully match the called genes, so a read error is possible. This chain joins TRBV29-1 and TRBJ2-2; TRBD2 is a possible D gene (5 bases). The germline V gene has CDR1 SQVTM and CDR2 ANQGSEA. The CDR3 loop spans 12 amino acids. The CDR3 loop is CCVDRGLGELFF. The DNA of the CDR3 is TGCTGCGTTGACCGAGGGCTCGGGGAGCTGTTTTTT.

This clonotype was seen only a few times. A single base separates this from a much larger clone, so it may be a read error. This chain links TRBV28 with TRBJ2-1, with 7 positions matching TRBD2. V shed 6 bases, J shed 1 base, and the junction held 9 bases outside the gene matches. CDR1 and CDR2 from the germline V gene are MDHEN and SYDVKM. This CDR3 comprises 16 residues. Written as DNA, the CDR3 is TGTGCCAGCAGCTCTCGTACGGGAGGTTCCTACAATGAGCAGTTCTTC. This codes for CASSSRTGGSYNEQFF.

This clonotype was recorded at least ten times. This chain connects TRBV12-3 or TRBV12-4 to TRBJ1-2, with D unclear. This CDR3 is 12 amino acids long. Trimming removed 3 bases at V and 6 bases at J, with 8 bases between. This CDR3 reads CASSLSSDGYTF. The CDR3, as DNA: TGTGCCAGCAGTTTGTCCTCCGATGGCTACACCTTC.

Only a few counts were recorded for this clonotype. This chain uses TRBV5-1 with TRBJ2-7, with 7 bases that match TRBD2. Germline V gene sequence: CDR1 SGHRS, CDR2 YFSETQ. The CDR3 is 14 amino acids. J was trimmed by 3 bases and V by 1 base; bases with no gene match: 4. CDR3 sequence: CASSLTSELYEQYF. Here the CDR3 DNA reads TGCGCCAGCAGCTTGACTAGCGAACTCTACGAGCAGTACTTC. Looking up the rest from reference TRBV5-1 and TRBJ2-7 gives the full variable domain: KAGVTQTPRYLIKTRGQQVTLSCSPISGHRSVSWYQQTPGQGLQFLFEYFSETQRNKGNFPGRFSGRQFSNSRSEMNVSTLELGDSALYLCASSLTSELYEQYFGPGTRLTVT.

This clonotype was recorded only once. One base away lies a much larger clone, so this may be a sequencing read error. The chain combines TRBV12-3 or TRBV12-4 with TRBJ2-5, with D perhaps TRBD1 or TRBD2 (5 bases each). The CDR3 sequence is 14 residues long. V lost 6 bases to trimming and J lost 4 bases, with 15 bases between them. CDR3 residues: CASSPIGTPETQYF. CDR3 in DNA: TGTGCCAGCAGCCCCATCGGGACCCCAGAGACCCAGTACTTC.

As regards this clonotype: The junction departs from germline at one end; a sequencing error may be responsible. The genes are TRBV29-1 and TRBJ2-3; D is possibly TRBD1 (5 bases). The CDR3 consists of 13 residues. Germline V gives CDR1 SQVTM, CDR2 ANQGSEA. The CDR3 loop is CSAEEGAGDTQYF. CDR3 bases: TGCAGCGCTGAAGAAGGGGCTGGGGATACGCAGTATTTT.

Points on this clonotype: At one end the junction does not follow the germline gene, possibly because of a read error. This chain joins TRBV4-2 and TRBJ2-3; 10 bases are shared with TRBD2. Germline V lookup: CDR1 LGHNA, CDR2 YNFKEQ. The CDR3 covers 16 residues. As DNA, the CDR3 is TGTGCCAGCCGCCTCGGACTAGCGGTCGGCCCAGATACACAGTATTTT. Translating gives CASRLGLAVGPDTQYF.